This T cell receptor beta chain stems from a study of shared clonotypes between healthy human individuals. Study results and limitations: Researchers sampled blood only, noting tissue repertoires likely differ.

In replicate PCRs of sorted subsets, roughly 200 ng DNA, approximately 32,000 T cell genomes, was used. The repertoire was sequenced with immunoSEQ multiplex PCR; TCRdb's copy has only in-frame clones and lacks some. The data contain a few million clones, approximately 90% of them singletons. CDR1 is MNHEY and CDR2 is SVGAGI in the germline V gene. CDR3 length: 14 residues. Trimming took off 2 bases at V and 9 bases at J, with 11 bases between the two ends. Of note for this clone: Its specificity is not known.

The source of this sequence is a man younger than 30 in good health. Sequencing input: naive CD4+ T cells sorted from blood. The subset was: CD45RA+ positively selected. The V gene is TRBV6-5, the J gene TRBJ1-6; weak D call: TRBD1 (6 bases). In DNA form, the CDR3 reads TGTGCCAGCAGTTACCGAGGGGGGTCTTCACCCCTCCACTTT. It encodes CASSYRGGSSPLHF.